The 19 T cell receptor beta chains listed next were all sequenced from one sample in a study of response to subunit inactivated influenza vaccine listed by TCRdb under 2018. Library prep was done by RT-PCR. The sequencer listed for this sample is Illumina HiSeq 2500. The public reads were reanalyzed by TCRdb: fastp trimming at Q25, MiXCR alignment, in-frame beta chains only. Rows are unified per CDR3 protein, each entry keeping the most common DNA and genes. The sample table holds about 540,000 distinct CDR3 sequences, of which 20% to 25% were seen once. Of the sample, 2.5% to 3% is held by the ten largest clones. These same records also appear under a second study, on T cells expressing NK-cell markers. As the second study states: The TCR beta cDNA libraries were made using 5'RACE template switching, a step that added both a universal primer site and unique molecular identifiers.

Material: CD4+ T cells sorted from PBMCs, obtained about 11 days after vaccination. The source of these receptors is a man over 45 who received an inactivated influenza vaccine. Donor details come from another sample of the same person, matched by shared clones.

This clonotype was detected ten times or more. This chain joins TRBV5-1 and TRBJ2-4; 11 nucleotides agree with TRBD1. The germline V gene encodes CDR1 SGHRS and CDR2 YFSETQ. Losses at the gene ends were 0 bases for V and 8 bases for J; bases not matched to a gene: 7. The CDR3 runs to 16 residues. The DNA for the CDR3 is TGCGCCAGCAGCTTGGCCCCGGGACAGGGGGTTTACATTCAGTACTTC. This gives the protein CASSLAPGQGVYIQYF.

The rearrangement joins TRBV7-2 to TRBJ2-7; the match to TRBD1 covers 9 bases. Looked up from germline, CDR1 is SGHTA and CDR2 is FQGNSA. The CDR3 has 15 residues. The V and J ends lost 6 bases and 3 bases, in that order; junction bases with no gene match: 9. The CDR3 DNA is TGTGCCAGCAGTTACCGGGACAGGGAACACTACGAGCAGTACTTC. It yields the protein CASSYRDREHYEQYF.

J is TRBJ2-5 and V is TRBV29-1; possible D gene TRBD2, 5 bases. The germline gives CDR1 SQVTM, CDR2 ANQGSEA. The CDR3 totals 13 residues. V lost 4 bases, J lost 4 bases, and 13 bases lay in between. CDR3 coding DNA: TGCAGCGTTGGGTGGACTGGAAGAGAGACCCAGTACTTC. Translating it yields CSVGWTGRETQYF.

The table lists this clonotype with a few counts. The chain employs TRBV7-9 and TRBJ1-4; 7 bases match TRBD1. Germline values: CDR1 SEHNR, CDR2 FQNEAQ (reference sequence). With 4 bases clipped from V and 8 bases from J, the junction kept 13 bases outside the gene matches. The CDR3 extends over 16 amino acids. The CDR3 is CASSYLGTAALEKLFF. Written as DNA, the CDR3 is TGTGCCAGCAGCTACCTTGGGACAGCCGCTTTAGAAAAACTGTTTTTT.

This clonotype was counted ten times or more. This rearrangement joins TRBV12-3 or TRBV12-4 to TRBJ1-2, with TRBD1 as a possible D gene (5 bases). Trimming cost V 6 bases and J 5 bases, with 7 bases left between them. This CDR3 has 11 residues. CDR3 amino acids: CASSDRYGYTF. CDR3 coding DNA: TGTGCCAGCAGCGACAGATATGGCTACACCTTC.

V gene TRBV28 combines with J gene TRBJ1-2; the D is unclear. The germline V and J ends were trimmed by 1 base and 5 bases, with 8 bases remaining between them. The germline V gene has CDR1 MDHEN and CDR2 SYDVKM. The CDR3 has 13 residues. This CDR3 reads CASSLSSGYGYTF. The CDR3 DNA is TGTGCCAGCAGTTTATCGTCCGGATATGGCTACACCTTC.

The chain has TRBV4-1 and TRBJ2-7; TRBD1 matches 10 bases. The V gene end was trimmed by 4 bases and the J gene end by 7 bases; junction bases not matched to a gene: 16. The CDR3 runs 17 residues. CDR1 and CDR2 (germline): MGHRA, YSYEKL. DNA for the CDR3: TGCGCCAGCAGCCTTCATGAGTCGAGACAGGGGGCAAGGGAGCAGTACTTC. Residues: CASSLHESRQGAREQYF.

The rearrangement joins TRBV12-3 or TRBV12-4 to TRBJ2-3; the match to TRBD2 covers 13 bases. V shed 7 bases and J 4 bases; nucleotides not matched to a gene: 5. The CDR3 is 15 residues long. DNA of the CDR3: TGTGCCAGCACAACTAGCGGGAGGGGGGCAGATACGCAGTATTTT. Translated: CASTTSGRGADTQYF.

The chain links TRBV12-3 or TRBV12-4 to TRBJ2-5, with 9 positions matching TRBD2. Trimming at V came to 6 bases and at J to 4 bases, leaving 6 bases not matched to a gene. CDR3 length: 14 amino acids. CDR3 in amino acids: CASRPAGGGETQYF. The CDR3 DNA follows: TGTGCCAGCAGACCAGCGGGGGGTGGAGAGACCCAGTACTTC.

The chain links TRBV9 to TRBJ1-5; D is undetermined. The CDR3 has 14 residues. V dropped 4 bases and J dropped 5 bases, with 13 bases sitting between them. The germline gives CDR1 SGDLS, CDR2 YYNGEE. CDR3 in DNA: TGTGCCAGCAGCCCCCTGTATACCGATCAGCCCCAGCATTTT. Translating gives CASSPLYTDQPQHF.

In this sample, this clonotype turned up a few times. The V and J genes are TRBV28 and TRBJ2-3; D is perhaps TRBD1 (5 bases). Trimming shortened V by 0 bases and J by 0 bases, and 19 bases separated the two germline ends. This CDR3 has 19 residues. Germline loops: CDR1 MDHEN, CDR2 SYDVKM. The CDR3 here is CASSLWDTSAVLSTDTQYF. In DNA, the CDR3 is TGTGCCAGCAGTTTATGGGACACATCAGCCGTTCTTAGCACAGATACGCAGTATTTT.

V usage is TRBV7-6 and J usage is TRBJ2-7; the D gene is possibly TRBD2 (5 bases). Germline V gene sequence: CDR1 SGHVS, CDR2 FNYEAQ. V lost 1 base and J lost 3, with 13 bases in between. The CDR3 spans 15 residues. The CDR3 loop is CASSLDRSVSYEQYF. The CDR3 DNA sequence: TGTGCCAGCAGCTTAGACCGTAGCGTGAGCTACGAGCAGTACTTC.

There are a few counts of this clonotype. The chain links TRBV12-3 or TRBV12-4 to TRBJ2-7; D is unresolved. CDR3 length: 13 amino acids. V was trimmed by 6 bases and J by 2 bases, leaving 11 bases between them. The DNA of the CDR3 is TGTGCCAGCAGAACGACTGGGACCTACGAGCAGTACTTC. It translates to CASRTTGTYEQYF.

The rearrangement joins TRBV6-5 to TRBJ2-3; D remains ambiguous. CDR1 is MNHEY, CDR2 SVGAGI, per germline. CDR3 length: 15 residues. V lost 2 bases to trimming and J lost 2 bases, with 11 bases between them. CDR3 loop: CASSYGASTTDTQYF. The CDR3 DNA follows: TGTGCCAGCAGTTACGGTGCGTCAACCACAGATACGCAGTATTTT.

This clonotype was seen more than once but under ten times. The V call is TRBV14, the J call TRBJ2-5, with D unresolved. V was clipped by 0 bases and J by 5 bases, with 13 bases between them. The CDR3 contains 15 residues. Germline values: CDR1 SGHDN, CDR2 FVKESK. The CDR3 nucleotides read TGTGCCAGCAGCCAAGAGGGTGACCAAAGGGAGACCCAGTACTTC. Residues: CASSQEGDQRETQYF.

This clonotype was recorded a few times. This chain joins TRBV20-1 and TRBJ2-5, with D tentatively TRBD2 (6 bases). Germline V CDR1 and CDR2: DFQATT, SNEGSKA (reference sequence). CDR3 length equals 13 residues. Trimming removed 5 bases at V and 2 bases at J, with 12 bases between. This chain's CDR3 is CSADRDSQETQYF. The CDR3 DNA reads TGCAGTGCTGACCGGGACTCACAAGAGACCCAGTACTTC.

A remark on this clonotype: Germline is not matched at one junction end, which may reflect a read error. This CDR3 is CARSLAQGSEQYF. CDR3 in DNA: TGTGCCAGAAGCTTGGCTCAGGGAAGCGAGCAGTACTTC. This chain joins TRBV5-6 and TRBJ2-7; TRBD1 might be the D (5 bases). Germline CDR1 is SGHDT and CDR2 is YYEEEE. The CDR3 has 13 residues.

This clonotype was observed a single time. The chain joins TRBV10-3 to TRBJ2-4; a possible D gene is TRBD2 (7 bases). The CDR3 totals 16 residues. Looked up from germline, CDR1 is ENHRY and CDR2 is SYGVKD. Trimming took 6 bases from V and 0 from J, leaving 15 bases between them. The CDR3 protein is CAIREGEGIAKNIQYF. In DNA, the CDR3 is TGTGCCATCAGAGAGGGGGAGGGGATAGCCAAAAACATTCAGTACTTC.

This clonotype has a handful of counts. The chain couples TRBV12-3 or TRBV12-4 to TRBJ1-3; D is ambiguous. The V and J ends lost 6 bases and 0 bases respectively, with 12 bases between them. The CDR3 has 15 residues. CDR3 coding DNA: TGTGCCAGCAGCCCCAGCCATTTCTCTGGAAACACCATATATTTT. Protein product: CASSPSHFSGNTIYF.